Here is one T cell receptor (beta chain) with its context. Its target is not known. After removal of 3 bases from V and 0 bases from J, the junction contained 7 bases not matched to a gene. Per the germline V gene, CDR1 is SGHVS and CDR2 is FQNEAQ. The CDR3 covers 16 residues. PCR employed 60 Vbeta and 13 Jbeta primers. The assay was immunoSEQ multiplex PCR, and TCRdb's table has in-frame clones only and misses some. The sample records approximately 150,000 clones, more than 70% being singletons. The data are from a study of cytomegalovirus exposure and HLA in healthy donors. Whole-study context: Early released data had about 80 million unique TCRs, all coming from HLA-typed donors.

Overall study results and limits: Owing to their indistinguishability, certain V segments, notably TRBV6-2 and TRBV6-3, were excluded. Differences between HLA loci emerged in a later analysis of TCR association rates, with DRB1 most and HLA-C fewest. Prior analysis indicated that the majority of TCR beta V segments exhibited productivity approximately 90% or approximately 30% of the time.

This chain links TRBV7-8 with TRBJ2-5, with 7 bases matching TRBD1. The sample was PBMCs. This sequence was found in a woman in her 40s in good health and CMV-seronegative. The CDR3 sequence is CASSFDSGTDQETQYF. In DNA, the CDR3 is TGTGCCAGCAGCTTTGACTCCGGGACAGACCAAGAGACCCAGTACTTC.